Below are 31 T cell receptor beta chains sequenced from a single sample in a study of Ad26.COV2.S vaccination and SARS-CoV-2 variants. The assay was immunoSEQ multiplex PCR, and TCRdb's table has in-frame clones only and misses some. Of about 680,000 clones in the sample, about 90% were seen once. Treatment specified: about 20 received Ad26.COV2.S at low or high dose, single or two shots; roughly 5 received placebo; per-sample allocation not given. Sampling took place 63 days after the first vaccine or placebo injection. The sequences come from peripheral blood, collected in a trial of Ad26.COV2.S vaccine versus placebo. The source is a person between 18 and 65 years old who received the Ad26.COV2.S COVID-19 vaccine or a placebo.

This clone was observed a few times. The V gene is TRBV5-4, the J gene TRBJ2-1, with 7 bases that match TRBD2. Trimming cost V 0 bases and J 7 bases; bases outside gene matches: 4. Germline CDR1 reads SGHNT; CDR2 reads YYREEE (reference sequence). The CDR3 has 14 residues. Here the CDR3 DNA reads TGTGCCAGCAGCTTGGGAGGGACTAAAAATGAGCAGTTCTTC. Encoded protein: CASSLGGTKNEQFF.

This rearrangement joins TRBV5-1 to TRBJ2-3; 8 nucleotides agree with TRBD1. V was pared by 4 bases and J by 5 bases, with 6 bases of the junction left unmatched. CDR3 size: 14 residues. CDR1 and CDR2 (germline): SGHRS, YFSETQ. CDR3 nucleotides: TGCGCCAGCAGCACGACAGGGACAGGAGATACGCAGTATTTT. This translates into CASSTTGTGDTQYF.

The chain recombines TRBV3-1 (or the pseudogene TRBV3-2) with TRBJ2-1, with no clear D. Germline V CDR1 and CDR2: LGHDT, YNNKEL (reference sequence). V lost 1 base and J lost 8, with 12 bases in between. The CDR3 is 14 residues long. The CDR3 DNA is TGTGCCAGCAGCCAAGCACCCGGGTTGGATGAGCAGTTCTTC. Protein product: CASSQAPGLDEQFF.

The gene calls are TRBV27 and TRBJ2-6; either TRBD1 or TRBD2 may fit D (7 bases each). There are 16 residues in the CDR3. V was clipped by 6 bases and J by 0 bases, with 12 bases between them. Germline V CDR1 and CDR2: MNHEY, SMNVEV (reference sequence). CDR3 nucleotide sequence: TGTGCCAGCAGGGGCAGGGGGGGCTCTGGGGCCAACGTCCTGACTTTC. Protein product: CASRGRGGSGANVLTF.

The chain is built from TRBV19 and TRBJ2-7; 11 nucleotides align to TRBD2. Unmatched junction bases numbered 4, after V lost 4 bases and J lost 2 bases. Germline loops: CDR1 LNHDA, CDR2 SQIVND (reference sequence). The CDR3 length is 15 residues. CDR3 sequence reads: CASSTGTSGAYEQYF. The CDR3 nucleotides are TGTGCCAGTAGTACCGGGACTAGCGGAGCCTACGAGCAGTACTTC.

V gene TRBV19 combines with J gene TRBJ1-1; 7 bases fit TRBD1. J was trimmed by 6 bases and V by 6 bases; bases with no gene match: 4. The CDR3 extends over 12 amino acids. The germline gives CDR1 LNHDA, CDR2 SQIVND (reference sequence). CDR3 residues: CASSPQGPEAFF. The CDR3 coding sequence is TGTGCCAGTAGCCCACAGGGGCCTGAAGCTTTCTTT.

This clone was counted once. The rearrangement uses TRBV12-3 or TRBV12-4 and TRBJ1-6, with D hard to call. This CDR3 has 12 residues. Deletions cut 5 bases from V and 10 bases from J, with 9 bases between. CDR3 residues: CASSTPDSPLHF. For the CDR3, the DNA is TGTGCCAGCAGTACCCCGGACTCACCCCTCCACTTT.

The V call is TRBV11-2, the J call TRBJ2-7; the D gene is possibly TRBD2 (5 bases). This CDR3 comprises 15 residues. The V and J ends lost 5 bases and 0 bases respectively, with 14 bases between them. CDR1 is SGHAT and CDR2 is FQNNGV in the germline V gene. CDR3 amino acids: CASSASRRSSYEQYF. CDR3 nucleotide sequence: TGTGCCAGCAGCGCCAGCAGGAGGAGCTCCTACGAGCAGTACTTC.

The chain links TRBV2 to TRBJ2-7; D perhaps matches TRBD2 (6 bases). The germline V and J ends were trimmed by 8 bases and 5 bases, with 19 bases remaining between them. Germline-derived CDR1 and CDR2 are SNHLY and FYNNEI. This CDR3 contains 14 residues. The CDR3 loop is CASYRGGVLDEQYF. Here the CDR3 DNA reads TGTGCCAGCTACCGGGGCGGGGTTCTCGACGAGCAGTACTTC.

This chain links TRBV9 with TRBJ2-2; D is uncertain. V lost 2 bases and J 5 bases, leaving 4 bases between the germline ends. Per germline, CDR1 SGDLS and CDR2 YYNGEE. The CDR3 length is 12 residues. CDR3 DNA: TGTGCCAGCAGCGTGTTGACCGGGGAGCTGTTTTTT. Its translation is CASSVLTGELFF.

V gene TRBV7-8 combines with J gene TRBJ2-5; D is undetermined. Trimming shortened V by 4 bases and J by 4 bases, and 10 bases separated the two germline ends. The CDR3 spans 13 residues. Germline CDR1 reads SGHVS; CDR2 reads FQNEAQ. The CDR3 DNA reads TGTGCCAGCAGCTCATTGGGTAGAGAGACCCAGTACTTC. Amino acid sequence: CASSSLGRETQYF.

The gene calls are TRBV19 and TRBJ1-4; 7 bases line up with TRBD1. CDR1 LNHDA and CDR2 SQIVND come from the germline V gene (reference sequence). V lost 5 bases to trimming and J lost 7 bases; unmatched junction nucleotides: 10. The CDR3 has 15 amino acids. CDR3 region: CASSDSGTEVEKLFF. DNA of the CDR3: TGTGCCAGTAGTGACTCCGGGACAGAAGTTGAAAAACTGTTTTTT.

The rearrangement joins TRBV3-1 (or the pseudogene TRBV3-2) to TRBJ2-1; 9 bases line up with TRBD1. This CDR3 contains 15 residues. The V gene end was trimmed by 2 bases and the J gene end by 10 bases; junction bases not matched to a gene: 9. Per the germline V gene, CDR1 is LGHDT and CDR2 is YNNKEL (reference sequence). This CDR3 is CASSQRDRVSGEQFF. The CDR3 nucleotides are TGTGCCAGCAGCCAAAGGGACAGGGTATCCGGGGAGCAGTTCTTC.

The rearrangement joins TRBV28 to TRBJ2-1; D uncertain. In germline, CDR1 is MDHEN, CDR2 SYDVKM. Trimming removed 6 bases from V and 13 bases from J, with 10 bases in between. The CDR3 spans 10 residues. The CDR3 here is CASSTVVQFF. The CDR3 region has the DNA TGTGCCAGCAGCACCGTTGTCCAGTTCTTC.

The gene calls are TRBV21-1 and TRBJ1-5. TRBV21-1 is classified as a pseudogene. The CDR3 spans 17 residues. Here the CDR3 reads CASSKESEGESNQPQHF. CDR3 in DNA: TGTGCCAGCAGCAAAGAATCGGAGGGAGAGAGCAATCAGCCCCAGCATTTT.

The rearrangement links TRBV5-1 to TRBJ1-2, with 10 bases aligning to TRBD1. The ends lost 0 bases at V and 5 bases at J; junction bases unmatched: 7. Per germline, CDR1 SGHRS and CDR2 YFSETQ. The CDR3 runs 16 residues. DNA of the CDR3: TGCGCCAGCAGCTTGGCAGGGACAGGGGTAGAGTATGGCTACACCTTC. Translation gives CASSLAGTGVEYGYTF.

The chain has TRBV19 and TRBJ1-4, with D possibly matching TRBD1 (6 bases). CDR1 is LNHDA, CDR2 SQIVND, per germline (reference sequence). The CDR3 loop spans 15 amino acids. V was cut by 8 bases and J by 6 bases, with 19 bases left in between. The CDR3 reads CASGTAGAVDEKLFF. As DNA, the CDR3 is TGTGCCAGTGGAACCGCAGGGGCTGTGGATGAAAAACTGTTTTTT. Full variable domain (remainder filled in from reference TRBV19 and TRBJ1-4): DGGITQSPKYLFRKEGQNVTLSCEQNLNHDAMYWYRQDPGQGLRLIYYSQIVNDFQKGDIAEGYSVSREKKESFPLTVTSAQKNPTAFYLCASGTAGAVDEKLFFGSGTQLSVL.

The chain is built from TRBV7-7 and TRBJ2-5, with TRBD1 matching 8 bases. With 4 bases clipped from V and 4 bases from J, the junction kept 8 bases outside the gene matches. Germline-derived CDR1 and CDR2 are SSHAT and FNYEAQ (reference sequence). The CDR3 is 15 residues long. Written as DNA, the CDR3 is TGTGCCAGCAGCTCTCGGACAGGGAAGGTAGAGACCCAGTACTTC. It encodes CASSSRTGKVETQYF.

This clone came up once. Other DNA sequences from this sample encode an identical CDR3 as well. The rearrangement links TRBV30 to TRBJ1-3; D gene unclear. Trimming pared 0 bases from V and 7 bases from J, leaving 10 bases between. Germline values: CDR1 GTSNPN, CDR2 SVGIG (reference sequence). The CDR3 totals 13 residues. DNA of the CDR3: TGTGCCTGGAGTGTGGGCGCTCCGAACACCATATATTTT. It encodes CAWSVGAPNTIYF. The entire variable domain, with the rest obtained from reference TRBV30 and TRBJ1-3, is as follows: SQTIHQWPATLVQPVGSPLSLECTVEGTSNPNLYWYRQAAGRGLQLLFYSVGIGQISSEVPQNLSASRPQDRQFILSSKKLLLSDSGFYLCAWSVGAPNTIYFGEGSWLTVV.

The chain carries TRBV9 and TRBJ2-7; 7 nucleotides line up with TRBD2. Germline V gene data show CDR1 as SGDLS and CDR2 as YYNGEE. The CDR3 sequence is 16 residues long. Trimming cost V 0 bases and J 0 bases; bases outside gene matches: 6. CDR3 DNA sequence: TGTGCCAGCAGCGTAGATCTTAGCGGGTTCTCCTACGAGCAGTACTTC. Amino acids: CASSVDLSGFSYEQYF.

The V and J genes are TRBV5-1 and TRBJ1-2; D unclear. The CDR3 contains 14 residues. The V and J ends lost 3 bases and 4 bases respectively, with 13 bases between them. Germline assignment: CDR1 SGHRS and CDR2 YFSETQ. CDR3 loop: CASSSDPVVYGYTF. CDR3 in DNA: TGCGCCAGCAGCTCCGACCCCGTCGTCTATGGCTACACCTTC.

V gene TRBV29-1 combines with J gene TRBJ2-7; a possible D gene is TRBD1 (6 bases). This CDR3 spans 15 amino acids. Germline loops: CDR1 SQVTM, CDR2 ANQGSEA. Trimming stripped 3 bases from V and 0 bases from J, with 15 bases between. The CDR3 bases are TGCAGCGTTGACGGGTGGGGGACAAACTCCTACGAGCAGTACTTC. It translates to CSVDGWGTNSYEQYF.

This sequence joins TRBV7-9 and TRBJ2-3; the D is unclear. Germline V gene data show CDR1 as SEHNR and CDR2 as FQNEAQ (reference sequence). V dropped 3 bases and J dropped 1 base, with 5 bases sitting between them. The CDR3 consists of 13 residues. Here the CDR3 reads CASSFIGTDTQYF. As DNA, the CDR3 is TGTGCCAGCAGCTTCATTGGCACAGATACGCAGTATTTT.

The CDR3 sequence is CASSLGQNNEQFF. The CDR3 bases are TGTGCCAGTAGTCTAGGCCAGAACAATGAGCAGTTCTTC. The genes are TRBV19 and TRBJ2-1, with D hard to call. This CDR3 spans 13 amino acids. CDR1 is LNHDA, CDR2 SQIVND, per germline (reference sequence). Trimming took 5 bases from V and 5 from J, leaving 10 bases between them.

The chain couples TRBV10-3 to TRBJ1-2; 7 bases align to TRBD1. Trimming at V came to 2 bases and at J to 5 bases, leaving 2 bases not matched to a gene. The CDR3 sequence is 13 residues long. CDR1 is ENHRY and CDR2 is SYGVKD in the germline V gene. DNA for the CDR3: TGTGCCATCAGTGAGAGGGGGCCATATGGCTACACCTTC. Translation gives CAISERGPYGYTF.

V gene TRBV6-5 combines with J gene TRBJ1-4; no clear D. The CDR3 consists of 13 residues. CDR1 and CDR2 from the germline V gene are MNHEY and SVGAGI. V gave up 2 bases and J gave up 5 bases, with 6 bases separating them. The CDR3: CASSYNGNEKLFF. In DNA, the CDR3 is TGTGCCAGCAGTTACAACGGCAATGAAAAACTGTTTTTT.

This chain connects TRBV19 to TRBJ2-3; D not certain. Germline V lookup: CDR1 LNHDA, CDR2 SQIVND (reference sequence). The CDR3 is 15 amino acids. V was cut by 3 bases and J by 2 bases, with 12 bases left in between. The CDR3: CASSIVTAFTDTQYF. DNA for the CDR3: TGTGCCAGTAGTATCGTGACCGCCTTCACAGATACGCAGTATTTT.

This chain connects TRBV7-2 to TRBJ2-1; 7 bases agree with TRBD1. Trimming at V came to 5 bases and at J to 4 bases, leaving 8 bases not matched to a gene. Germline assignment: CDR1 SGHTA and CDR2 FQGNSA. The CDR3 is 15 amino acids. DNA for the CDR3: TGTGCCAGCAGCACCAGCCCGGGACAGTACAATGAGCAGTTCTTC. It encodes CASSTSPGQYNEQFF.

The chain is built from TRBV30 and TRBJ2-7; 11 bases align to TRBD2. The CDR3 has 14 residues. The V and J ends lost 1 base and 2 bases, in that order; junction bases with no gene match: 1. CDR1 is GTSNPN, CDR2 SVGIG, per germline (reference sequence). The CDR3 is CAWSEGLAAYEQYF. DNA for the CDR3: TGTGCCTGGAGTGAGGGACTAGCGGCCTACGAGCAGTACTTC.

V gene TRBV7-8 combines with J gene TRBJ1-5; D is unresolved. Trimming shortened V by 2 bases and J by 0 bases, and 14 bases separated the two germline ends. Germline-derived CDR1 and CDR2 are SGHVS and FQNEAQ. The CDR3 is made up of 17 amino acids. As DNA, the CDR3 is TGTGCCAGCAGCTTATCGGGCGATCAGTATAGCAATCAGCCCCAGCATTTT. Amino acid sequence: CASSLSGDQYSNQPQHF. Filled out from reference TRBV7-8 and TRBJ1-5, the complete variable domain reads GAGVSQSPRYKVAKRGQDVALRCDPISGHVSLFWYQQALGQGPEFLTYFQNEAQLDKSGLPSDRFFAERPEGSVSTLKIQRTQQEDSAVYLCASSLSGDQYSNQPQHFGDGTRLSIL.

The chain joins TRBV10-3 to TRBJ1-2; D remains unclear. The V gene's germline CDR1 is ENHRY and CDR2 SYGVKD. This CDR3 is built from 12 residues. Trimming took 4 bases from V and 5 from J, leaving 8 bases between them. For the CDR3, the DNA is TGTGCCATCAGTGCCACTGATTATGGCTACACCTTC. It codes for CAISATDYGYTF.